The 18 T cell receptor beta chains listed next were all sequenced from one sample in a study of T cell changes during pregnancy in multiple sclerosis. Clones were read by immunoSEQ multiplex PCR, and TCRdb kept only the in-frame ones, dropping some. The top ten hold around 4.1% of the sample, which has around 35,000 clones, 85% to 90% seen once. The sample in question was CD8+ T cells from peripheral blood mononuclear cells, obtained after pregnancy. These TCRs come from a female donor with multiple sclerosis, enrolled in a pregnancy study.

This chain links TRBV4-3 with TRBJ2-7; 10 nucleotides align to TRBD2. The CDR3 is 15 residues long. V was pared by 2 bases and J by 3 bases, with 4 bases of the junction left unmatched. Per germline, CDR1 LGHNA and CDR2 YSLEER. The CDR3 nucleotides read TGCGCCAGCAGCCAATCTGAGCGGGGGGGCTACGAGCAGTACTTC. Its translation is CASSQSERGGYEQYF.

DNA of the CDR3: TGTGCCAGCAGCGAGGGTTCAGGGCTCTACACTGAAGCTTTCTTT. It codes for CASSEGSGLYTEAFF. The chain recombines TRBV9 with TRBJ1-1; TRBD1 might be the D (5 bases). The CDR3 spans 15 residues. Per germline, CDR1 SGDLS and CDR2 YYNGEE. V lost 3 bases and J 3 bases, leaving 15 bases between the germline ends.

The sample holds one count of this clone. DNA for the CDR3: TGTGCCAGCAGTCCTTCCGACAGGAAGGTTTCACCCCTCCACTTT. Translating it yields CASSPSDRKVSPLHF. This chain links TRBV25-1 with TRBJ1-6; maybe TRBD1 (6 bases). Trimming removed 5 bases at V and 9 bases at J, with 17 bases between. Germline-derived CDR1 and CDR2 are MGHDK and SYGVNS. This CDR3 is built from 15 residues.

The V and J genes are TRBV27 and TRBJ2-1; D is possibly TRBD2 (5 bases). CDR3 length: 13 amino acids. Trimming removed 1 base from V and 8 bases from J, with 9 bases in between. CDR1 is MNHEY and CDR2 is SMNVEV in the germline V gene (reference sequence). Here the CDR3 DNA reads TGTGCCAGCAGTTTATACGGGGTAGATGAGCAGTTCTTC. It yields the protein CASSLYGVDEQFF.

The chain employs TRBV29-1 and TRBJ1-2, with 7 bases fitting TRBD1. J lost 3 bases, V lost 5 bases, and 9 bases had no gene match. The CDR3 runs 14 residues. Germline V gives CDR1 SQVTM, CDR2 ANQGSEA. CDR3 region: CSVYGGTAYYGYTF. The CDR3 nucleotides read TGCAGCGTTTATGGGGGGACAGCATACTATGGCTACACCTTC.

The J gene is TRBJ1-4, the V gene TRBV6-6, with D unresolved. The CDR3 totals 14 residues. Per germline, CDR1 MNHNY and CDR2 SVGAGI (reference sequence). V dropped 8 bases and J dropped 8 bases, with 18 bases sitting between them. The CDR3 DNA reads TGTGCCAGCTTCACTCGCGGGGAGAGAGAAAAACTGTTTTTT. This gives the protein CASFTRGEREKLFF.

In its sample, this clone was seen a few times. This sequence joins TRBV30 and TRBJ1-1; D not resolved. Trimming shortened V by 4 bases and J by 0 bases, and 12 bases separated the two germline ends. Germline V CDR1 and CDR2: GTSNPN, SVGIG (reference sequence). This CDR3 has 14 residues. CDR3 bases: TGTGCCTGGATTGAGGGCGACATGAACACTGAAGCTTTCTTT. It codes for CAWIEGDMNTEAFF.

This clone was found once. The rearrangement uses TRBV19 and TRBJ2-7; 10 bases align to TRBD2. Germline-derived CDR1 and CDR2 are LNHDA and SQIVND (reference sequence). The CDR3 has 17 amino acids. The V segment lost 3 bases and the J segment 4 bases; nucleotides outside the gene matches: 12. In DNA, the CDR3 is TGTGCCAGTAGTATTAGGCTCGAGCGGGGGGGCCAGTACGAGCAGTACTTC. Its protein product is CASSIRLERGGQYEQYF.

V is TRBV6-1 and J is TRBJ1-2; 8 bases line up with TRBD1. In germline, CDR1 is MNHNS, CDR2 SASEGT. V shed 4 bases and J 5 bases; nucleotides not matched to a gene: 12. The CDR3 loop spans 16 amino acids. The CDR3 loop is CASSGDRGPETYGYTF. For the CDR3, the DNA is TGTGCCAGCAGTGGAGACAGGGGCCCGGAAACTTATGGCTACACCTTC.

The chain recombines TRBV4-3 with TRBJ2-7; maybe TRBD1 (7 bases). The germline CDR1 and CDR2 sequences are LGHNA and YSLEER. CDR3 size: 15 residues. V lost 4 bases to trimming and J lost 2 bases, with 15 bases between them. The CDR3 is CASSLGGTATYEQYF. The CDR3 DNA follows: TGCGCCAGCAGCCTAGGGGGGACAGCCACCTACGAGCAGTACTTC.

This sequence joins TRBV5-6 and TRBJ1-2, with 9 nucleotides matching TRBD1. Germline-derived CDR1 and CDR2 are SGHDT and YYEEEE. With 4 bases clipped from V and 3 bases from J, the junction kept 4 bases outside the gene matches. CDR3 length equals 14 residues. Written as DNA, the CDR3 is TGTGCCAGCAGCCCGGGACAGGGATACTATGGCTACACCTTC. Residues: CASSPGQGYYGYTF.

The gene calls are TRBV4-1 and TRBJ2-7, with TRBD1 as a possible D gene (6 bases). Trimming removed 4 bases from V and 5 bases from J, with 9 bases in between. Germline V gives CDR1 MGHRA, CDR2 YSYEKL. There are 12 residues in the CDR3. CDR3 loop: CASSLQGNEQYF. DNA for the CDR3: TGCGCCAGCAGCCTACAGGGTAACGAGCAGTACTTC.

A single count supports this clone. This chain uses TRBV19 with TRBJ1-1; 8 positions agree with TRBD1. The CDR3 loop spans 13 amino acids. Germline V lookup: CDR1 LNHDA, CDR2 SQIVND (reference sequence). Trimming cost V 3 bases and J 7 bases; bases outside gene matches: 4. Here the CDR3 reads CASSITGGSEAFF. CDR3 bases: TGTGCCAGTAGTATCACAGGGGGGAGTGAAGCTTTCTTT.

The gene calls are TRBV4-1 and TRBJ2-7, with 7 bases identical to TRBD2. V dropped 3 bases and J dropped 6; count of bases not matched to a gene: 5. The germline CDR1 and CDR2 sequences are MGHRA and YSYEKL. The CDR3 consists of 13 residues. The CDR3 reads CASSHVRGGEQYF. Here the CDR3 DNA reads TGCGCCAGCAGCCATGTACGCGGGGGCGAGCAGTACTTC.

The chain combines TRBV2 with TRBJ2-3, with 13 bases aligning to TRBD2. From germline, CDR1 is SNHLY and CDR2 FYNNEI. Trimming took 6 bases from V and 2 from J; bases not matched to a gene: 5. The CDR3 has 16 amino acids. This CDR3 reads CASRGTSGEATDTQYF. The CDR3 nucleotides are TGTGCCAGCAGGGGGACTAGCGGGGAAGCCACAGATACGCAGTATTTT.

The CDR3 DNA is TGTGCCAGCTCACCTATGAACACTGAAGCTTTCTTT. Translated, it gives CASSPMNTEAFF. The chain uses TRBV18 and TRBJ1-1; D is unresolved. Per the germline V gene, CDR1 is KGHSH and CDR2 is LQKENI. Trimming stripped 3 bases from V and 0 bases from J, with 2 bases between. The CDR3 loop spans 12 amino acids.

Details on this clone: One end of the junction fails to match germline, which may point to a read error. The chain carries TRBV15 and TRBJ1-6; the D is unclear. This CDR3 region has 13 residues. The germline CDR1 and CDR2 sequences are LNHNV and YYDKDF (reference sequence). The CDR3 coding sequence is TGTGCCACCAGCCGAGAGGGAGGTTCACCCCTCCACTTT. It specifies CATSREGGSPLHF.

This chain joins TRBV9 and TRBJ2-5, with TRBD2 as a possible D gene (6 bases). The J call is in doubt because the DNA end fits TRBJ2-7 better. Germline V gene sequence: CDR1 SGDLS, CDR2 YYNGEE. The CDR3 loop spans 14 amino acids. The CDR3 loop is CASSHSVAGIEQYF. The CDR3 coding sequence is TGTGCCAGCAGCCATTCGGTGGCGGGGATCGAGCAGTACTTC.